This TCR beta chain was recorded in a study of OX40 agonist ivuxolimab in advanced cancers. Study observations and caveats: The antigen specificity of the peripheral T cells (those that were expanded) was not determined.

The CDR3 covers 12 residues. Germline V gene sequence: CDR1 SGHDT, CDR2 YYEEEE. V gave up 2 bases and J gave up 7 bases, with 4 bases separating them. As to this clone: Its cognate antigen is unknown.

The protocol was immunoSEQ multiplex PCR, while the TCRdb copy is restricted to in-frame clones and leaves out a portion. This table holds tens of thousands of clones, about 83% found once. J is TRBJ1-6 and V is TRBV5-6; D is uncertain. Sequencing used CD4+ or CD8+ T cells sorted from blood, obtained in a trial of the OX40 agonist ivuxolimab. The TCR was taken from an adult with an advanced solid tumor such as melanoma, head and neck, liver or kidney cancer. CDR3 in amino acids: CASSLWNSPLHF. CDR3 nucleotide sequence: TGTGCCAGCAGCTTATGGAATTCACCCCTCCACTTT.